These 16 T cell receptor beta chains originate from one sample sequenced in a study of cytomegalovirus exposure and HLA in healthy donors. The primer mix had 60 Vbeta and 13 Jbeta primers. The data were produced by immunoSEQ multiplex PCR, yet TCRdb's version contains in-frame clones alone and is incomplete. The sample consists of 100,000 to 150,000 clones, approximately 84% of them appearing once. Sequenced input: PBMCs. These receptors were obtained from a man aged 18 to 35 in good health and CMV-seropositive.

This chain uses TRBV5-1 with TRBJ2-1, with TRBD2 matching over 7 bases. The germline CDR1 and CDR2 sequences are SGHRS and YFSETQ. The CDR3 runs to 18 residues. J lost 5 bases, V lost 4 bases, and 18 bases had no gene match. The CDR3 sequence is CASSGLLSGGGINNEQFF. CDR3 in DNA: TGCGCCAGCAGCGGCCTTTTGTCGGGGGGAGGCATAAACAATGAGCAGTTCTTC.

This clone has just a few counts. The chain joins TRBV6-4 to TRBJ1-5, with 7 bases fitting TRBD1. The CDR3 is 19 amino acids. Germline V gene lookup returns CDR1 MRHNA and CDR2 SNTAGT. The V segment lost 6 bases and the J segment 2 bases; nucleotides outside the gene matches: 19. As DNA, the CDR3 is TGTGCCAGCAGGCAAACAGGGTACCCTCAAAGGGGGCGCAATCAGCCCCAGCATTTT. Amino acid sequence: CASRQTGYPQRGRNQPQHF.

On this clone: A far larger clone differs by one base, so this is likely a read error. The chain links TRBV4-3 to TRBJ1-2; D remains ambiguous. The germline V and J ends were trimmed by 5 bases and 3 bases, with 4 bases remaining between them. The CDR3 contains 11 residues. CDR1 is LGHNA, CDR2 YSLEER, per germline. CDR3 in DNA: TGCGCCAGCAGCGGCTACTATGGCTACACCTTC. Amino acid sequence: CASSGYYGYTF.

The chain combines TRBV11-2 with TRBJ2-7, with a weak D call TRBD2 (7 bases). The germline V gene has CDR1 SGHAT and CDR2 FQNNGV. Between the trimmed V and J ends, which lost 5 bases and 6 bases, there was a span of 20 bases. The CDR3 sequence is 15 residues long. DNA for the CDR3: TGTGCCAGCAGCGCATCCCCGGGGGGCGAAGCCGAGCAGTACTTC. Translated, it gives CASSASPGGEAEQYF.

The rearrangement links TRBV7-6 to TRBJ2-1; 11 bases match TRBD2. The CDR3 has 17 residues. V trimming: 1 base; J trimming: 4 bases; junction bases outside the gene matches: 6. Germline V CDR1 and CDR2: SGHVS, FNYEAQ. As DNA, the CDR3 is TGTGCCAGCAGCTTAGGAACTAGCGGGAGTATTTACAATGAGCAGTTCTTC. As protein: CASSLGTSGSIYNEQFF.

This chain links TRBV4-3 with TRBJ2-1, with 7 bases identical to TRBD1. Germline V gene data show CDR1 as LGHNA and CDR2 as YSLEER. The CDR3 is 15 amino acids. V lost 0 bases, J lost 8 bases, and 7 bases stayed unmatched. The CDR3 nucleotides read TGCGCCAGCAGCCAAGAACAGGGGAGTATCGATGAGCAGTTCTTC. Translation gives CASSQEQGSIDEQFF.

This clone was seen only once. An end of the junction differs from the germline gene, which may be a read error. The CDR3 DNA reads as TGTTCCAGCAGCCACGACGGACAGGCCTACGAGCAGTACTTC. The encoded protein is CSSSHDGQAYEQYF. The chain links TRBV7-9 to TRBJ2-7; 7 bases are shared with TRBD1. The CDR3 length is 14 residues. Germline CDR1 and CDR2: SEHNR and FQNEAQ (reference sequence).

J is TRBJ1-1 and V is TRBV7-9; D may be TRBD1 (6 bases). V was shortened by 2 bases and J by 1 base, with 8 bases between the two germline ends. Germline V CDR1 and CDR2: SEHNR, FQNEAQ (reference sequence). This CDR3 spans 14 amino acids. This CDR3 is CASSLQGPNTEAFF. The CDR3 region has the DNA TGTGCCAGCAGCTTACAGGGGCCGAACACTGAAGCTTTCTTT.

The chain couples TRBV27 to TRBJ1-5; no firm D call. This CDR3 has 14 residues. Trimming took 2 bases from V and 4 from J, leaving 9 bases between them. The germline gives CDR1 MNHEY, CDR2 SMNVEV (reference sequence). The CDR3 coding sequence is TGTGCCAGCAGTTTACCAGGAAATAATCAGCCCCAGCATTTT. Residues: CASSLPGNNQPQHF.

The chain links TRBV9 to TRBJ1-1; D is uncertain. Trimming removed 4 bases at V and 3 bases at J, with 13 bases between. There are 14 residues in the CDR3. Germline assignment: CDR1 SGDLS and CDR2 YYNGEE. As DNA, the CDR3 is TGTGCCAGCAGCACCCGGACGGAGGACACTGAAGCTTTCTTT. Amino acids: CASSTRTEDTEAFF.

This clone was detected once. This chain links TRBV5-4 with TRBJ2-5, with D tentatively TRBD1 (6 bases). The CDR3 extends over 14 amino acids. The germline V gene has CDR1 SGHNT and CDR2 YYREEE (reference sequence). V was pared by 3 bases and J by 3 bases, with 12 bases between. As DNA, the CDR3 is TGTGCCAGCAGCTACCGGGACACAGAAGAGACCCAGTACTTC. Translating gives CASSYRDTEETQYF.

In its sample, this clone was seen once. V gene TRBV4-2 combines with J gene TRBJ1-1; perhaps TRBD1 as D (5 bases). V dropped 4 bases and J dropped 1 base, with 10 bases sitting between them. This CDR3 is built from 14 residues. Germline loops: CDR1 LGHNA, CDR2 YNFKEQ. This CDR3 is CASSPPQGNTEAFF. The CDR3 DNA sequence: TGTGCCAGCAGCCCCCCGCAGGGGAACACTGAAGCTTTCTTT.

This clone was seen more than once but under ten times. V is TRBV6-6 and J is TRBJ2-3, with D unclear. The CDR3 is 15 amino acids. Germline CDR1 and CDR2: MNHNY and SVGAGI (reference sequence). The V end lost 6 bases, the J end lost 0 bases, and 13 bases lay between the germline ends. The CDR3 region has the DNA TGTGCCAGCAGGCTATGGAGATCTAGCACAGATACGCAGTATTTT. It translates to CASRLWRSSTDTQYF.

The chain uses TRBV29-1 and TRBJ1-1; unclear D gene. The CDR3 extends over 11 amino acids. Germline CDR1 reads SQVTM; CDR2 reads ANQGSEA. Trimming shortened V by 4 bases and J by 8 bases, and 11 bases separated the two germline ends. The CDR3 here is CSVVRSGEAFF. The CDR3 DNA sequence: TGCAGCGTTGTACGTTCGGGGGAAGCTTTCTTT.

This clone is a singleton in its sample. The chain recombines TRBV12-5 with TRBJ2-7; D not certain. V lost 6 bases and J lost 3, with 6 bases in between. Germline lookup yields CDR1 LGHNT and CDR2 FRNRAP. The CDR3 is 11 amino acids. CDR3 DNA: TGTGCTAGTGGCCGACACTACGAGCAGTACTTC. It yields the protein CASGRHYEQYF.

This clone was seen once. The junction differs from germline at one of its ends, possibly a read error. The V and J genes are TRBV5-8 and TRBJ2-1; perhaps TRBD2 as D (5 bases). Germline V gene data show CDR1 as SGHTS and CDR2 as YDEGEE. The CDR3 runs 11 residues. CDR3 in amino acids: CASSYGPRGLF. The DNA of the CDR3 is TGTGCCAGCAGCTATGGCCCACGGGGTCTCTTC.